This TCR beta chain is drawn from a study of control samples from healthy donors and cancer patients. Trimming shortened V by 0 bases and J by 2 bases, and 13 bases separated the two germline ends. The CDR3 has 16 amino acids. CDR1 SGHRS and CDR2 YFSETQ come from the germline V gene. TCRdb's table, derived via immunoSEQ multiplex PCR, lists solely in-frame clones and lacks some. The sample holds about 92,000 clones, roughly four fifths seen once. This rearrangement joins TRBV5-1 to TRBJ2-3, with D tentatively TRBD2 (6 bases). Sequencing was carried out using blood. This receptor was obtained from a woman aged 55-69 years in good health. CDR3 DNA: TGCGCCAGCAGCTTGGGCGGGGACCTTCACACAGATACGCAGTATTTT. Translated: CASSLGGDLHTDTQYF.